The present TCR beta chain was sequenced within a study of cytomegalovirus exposure and HLA in healthy donors. In the study overall: Unique TCRs from HLA-typed donors, some 85 million of them, were held in an early data release. General observations from the study: Across donors, presence/absence analyses took sequencing depth to be roughly uniform. Previously analyzed data showed that most TCR beta V segments were productive at a frequency of about 90% or about 30%.

Amplification used 60 Vbeta primers and 13 Jbeta primers. TCRdb's copy holds only in-frame clones and misses some; the assay was immunoSEQ multiplex PCR. This sample has 160,000 or so clones; 82% occur once, and the top ten carry roughly 10%. This clone was observed a handful of times. Its antigen is unidentified. V was trimmed by 3 bases and J by 6 bases, leaving 20 bases between them. The CDR3 consists of 16 residues. The germline V gene encodes CDR1 SQVTM and CDR2 ANQGSEA. The chain uses TRBV29-1 and TRBJ2-2; tentatively, D is TRBD2 (7 bases). Sequencing input: PBMCs. The sequence came from a man aged 45-65 years in good health and CMV-seropositive. CDR3 bases: TGCAGCGTTGATCGGCTAGCGGCCCGGGGGCCCGGGGAGCTGTTTTTT. Translated, it gives CSVDRLAARGPGELFF.